This TCR beta chain comes out of a study of control samples from healthy donors and cancer patients. Produced via immunoSEQ multiplex PCR; TCRdb's table is partial and in-frame only. The sample holds over 40,000 clones, approximately 91% seen once. The V gene's germline CDR1 is SGHRS and CDR2 YFSETQ. The CDR3 is made up of 11 amino acids. V was cut by 5 bases and J by 5 bases, with 7 bases left in between. The receptor was isolated from a man aged 50-59 years with head and neck cancer. The sample taken for sequencing was PBMCs. J is TRBJ2-5 and V is TRBV5-1; D unresolved. The chain's CDR3 is CASRAWETQYF. The CDR3 bases are TGCGCCAGCAGGGCCTGGGAGACCCAGTACTTC.